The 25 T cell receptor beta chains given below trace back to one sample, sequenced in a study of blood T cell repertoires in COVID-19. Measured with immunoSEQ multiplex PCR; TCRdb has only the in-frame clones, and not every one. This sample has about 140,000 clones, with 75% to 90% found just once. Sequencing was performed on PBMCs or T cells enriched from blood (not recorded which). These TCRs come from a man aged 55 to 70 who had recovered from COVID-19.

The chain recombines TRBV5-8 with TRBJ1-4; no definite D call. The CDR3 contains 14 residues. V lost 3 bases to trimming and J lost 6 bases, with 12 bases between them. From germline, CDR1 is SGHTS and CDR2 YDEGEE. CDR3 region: CASSSLSFDEKLFF. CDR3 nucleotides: TGTGCCAGCAGCTCCTTATCTTTCGATGAAAAACTGTTTTTT.

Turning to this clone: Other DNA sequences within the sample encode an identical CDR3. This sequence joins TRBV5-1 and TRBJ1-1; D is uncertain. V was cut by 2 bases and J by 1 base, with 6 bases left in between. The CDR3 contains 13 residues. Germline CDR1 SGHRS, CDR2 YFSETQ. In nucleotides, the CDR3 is TGCGCCAGCAGCTTAAAACAGAACACTGAAGCTTTCTTT. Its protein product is CASSLKQNTEAFF.

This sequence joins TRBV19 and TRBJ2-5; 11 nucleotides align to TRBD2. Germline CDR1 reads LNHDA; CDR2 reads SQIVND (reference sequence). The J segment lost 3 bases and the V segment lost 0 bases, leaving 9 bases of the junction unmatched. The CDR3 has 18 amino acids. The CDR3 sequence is CASSIEGSGTSGEETQYF. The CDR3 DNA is TGTGCCAGTAGTATAGAGGGGTCCGGGACTAGCGGAGAAGAGACCCAGTACTTC.

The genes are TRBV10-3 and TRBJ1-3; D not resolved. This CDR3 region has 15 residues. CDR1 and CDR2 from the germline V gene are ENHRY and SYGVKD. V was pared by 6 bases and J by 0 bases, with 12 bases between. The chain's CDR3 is CAIRPSGFSGNTIYF. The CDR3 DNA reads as TGTGCCATCAGGCCTTCGGGATTCTCTGGAAACACCATATATTTT.

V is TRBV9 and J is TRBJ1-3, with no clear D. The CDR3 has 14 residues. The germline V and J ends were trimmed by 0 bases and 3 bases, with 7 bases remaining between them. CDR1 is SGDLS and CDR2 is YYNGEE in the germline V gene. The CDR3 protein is CASSVGGNGNTIYF. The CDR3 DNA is TGTGCCAGCAGCGTAGGAGGGAATGGAAACACCATATATTTT.

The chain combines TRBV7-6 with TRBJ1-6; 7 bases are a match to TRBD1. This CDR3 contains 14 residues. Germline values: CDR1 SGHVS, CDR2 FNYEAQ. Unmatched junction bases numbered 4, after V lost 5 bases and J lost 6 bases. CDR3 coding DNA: TGTGCCAGCAGCCGGGACAGAATTAATTCACCCCTCCACTTT. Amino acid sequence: CASSRDRINSPLHF.

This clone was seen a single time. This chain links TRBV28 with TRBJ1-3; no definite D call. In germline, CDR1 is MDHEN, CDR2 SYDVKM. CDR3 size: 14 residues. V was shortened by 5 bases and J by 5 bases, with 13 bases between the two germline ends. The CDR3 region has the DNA TGTGCCAGCAGTCAATTTGGGCTAAGAAACACCATATATTTT. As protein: CASSQFGLRNTIYF. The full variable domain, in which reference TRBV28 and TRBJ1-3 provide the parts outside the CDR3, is DVKVTQSSRYLVKRTGEKVFLECVQDMDHENMFWYRQDPGLGLRLIYFSYDVKMKEKGDIPEGYSVSREKKERFSLILESASTNQTSMYLCASSQFGLRNTIYFGEGSWLTVV.

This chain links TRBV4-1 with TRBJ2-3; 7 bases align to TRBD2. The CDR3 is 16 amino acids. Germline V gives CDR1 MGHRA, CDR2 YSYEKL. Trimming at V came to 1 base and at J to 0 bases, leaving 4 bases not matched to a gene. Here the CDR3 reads CASSQGNSGSTDTQYF. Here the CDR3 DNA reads TGCGCCAGCAGCCAAGGAAATAGCGGGAGCACAGATACGCAGTATTTT.

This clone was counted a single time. The CDR3 coding sequence is TGTGCCAGCTCACCACCTAGTCCAGAGACCCAGTACTTC. It codes for CASSPPSPETQYF. V and J are TRBV18 and TRBJ2-5, with D unclear. CDR3 length: 13 residues. Germline V gene sequence: CDR1 KGHSH, CDR2 LQKENI. V dropped 0 bases and J dropped 4 bases, with 6 bases sitting between them.

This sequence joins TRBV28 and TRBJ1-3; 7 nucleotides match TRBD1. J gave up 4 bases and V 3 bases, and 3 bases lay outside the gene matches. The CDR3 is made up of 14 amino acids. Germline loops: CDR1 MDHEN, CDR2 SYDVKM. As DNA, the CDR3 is TGTGCCAGCAGTTTCTCCAGGGGGGGAAACACCATATATTTT. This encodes CASSFSRGGNTIYF.

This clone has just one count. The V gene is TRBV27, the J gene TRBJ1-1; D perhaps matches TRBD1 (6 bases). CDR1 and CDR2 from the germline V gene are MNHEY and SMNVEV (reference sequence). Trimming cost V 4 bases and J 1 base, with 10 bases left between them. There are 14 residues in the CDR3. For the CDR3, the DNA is TGTGCCAGCAGTTGGGACATCGAGAACACTGAAGCTTTCTTT. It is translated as CASSWDIENTEAFF.

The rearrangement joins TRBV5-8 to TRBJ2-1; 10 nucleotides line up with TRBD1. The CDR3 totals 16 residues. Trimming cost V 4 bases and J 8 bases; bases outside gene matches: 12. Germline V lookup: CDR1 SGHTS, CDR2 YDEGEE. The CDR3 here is CASSRGTGVRVDEQFF. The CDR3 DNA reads TGTGCCAGCAGCAGAGGGACAGGGGTACGGGTAGATGAGCAGTTCTTC.

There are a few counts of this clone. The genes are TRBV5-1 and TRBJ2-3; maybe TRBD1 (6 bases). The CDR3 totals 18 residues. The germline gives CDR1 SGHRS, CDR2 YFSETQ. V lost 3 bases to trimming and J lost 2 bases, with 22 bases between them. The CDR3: CASSWGWGRGLDTDTQYF. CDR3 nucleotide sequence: TGCGCCAGCAGCTGGGGGTGGGGCAGGGGATTGGACACAGATACGCAGTATTTT.

CDR3 sequence: CAVQRTNTGELFF. The CDR3 DNA reads TGTGCCGTTCAGCGGACGAACACCGGGGAGCTGTTTTTT. The chain recombines TRBV2 with TRBJ2-2, with D tentatively TRBD2 (5 bases). CDR1 is SNHLY, CDR2 FYNNEI, per germline. The CDR3 spans 13 residues. Trimming shortened V by 11 bases and J by 0 bases, and 10 bases separated the two germline ends.

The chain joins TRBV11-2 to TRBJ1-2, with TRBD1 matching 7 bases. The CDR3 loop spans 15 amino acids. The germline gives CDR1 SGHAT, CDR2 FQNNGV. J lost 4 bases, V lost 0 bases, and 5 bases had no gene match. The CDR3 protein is CASSLDEGAVYGYTF. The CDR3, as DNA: TGTGCCAGCAGCTTAGACGAGGGGGCTGTCTATGGCTACACCTTC.

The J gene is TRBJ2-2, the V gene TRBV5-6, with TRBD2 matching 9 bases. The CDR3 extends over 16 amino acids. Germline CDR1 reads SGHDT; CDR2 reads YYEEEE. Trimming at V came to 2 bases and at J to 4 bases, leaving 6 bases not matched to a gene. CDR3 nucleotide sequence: TGTGCCAGCAGCTTAACCCTAGCGGGGATCACCGGGGAGCTGTTTTTT. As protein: CASSLTLAGITGELFF.

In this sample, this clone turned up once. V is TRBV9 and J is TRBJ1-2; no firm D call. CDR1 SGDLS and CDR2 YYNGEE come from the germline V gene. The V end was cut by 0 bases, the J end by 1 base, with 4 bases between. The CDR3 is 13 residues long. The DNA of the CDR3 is TGTGCCAGCAGCGTAGGAGTTAACTATGGCTACACCTTC. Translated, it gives CASSVGVNYGYTF.

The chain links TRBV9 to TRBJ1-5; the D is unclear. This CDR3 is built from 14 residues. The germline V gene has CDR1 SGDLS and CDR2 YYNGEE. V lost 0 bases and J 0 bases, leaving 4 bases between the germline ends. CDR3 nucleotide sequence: TGTGCCAGCAGCGTAGTAGATAGCAATCAGCCCCAGCATTTT. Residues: CASSVVDSNQPQHF.

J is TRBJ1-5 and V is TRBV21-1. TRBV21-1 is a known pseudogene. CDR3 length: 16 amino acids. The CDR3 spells CASSGGSGWSNQPQHF. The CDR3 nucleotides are TGTGCCAGCAGCGGCGGGTCGGGTTGGAGCAATCAGCCCCAGCATTTT.

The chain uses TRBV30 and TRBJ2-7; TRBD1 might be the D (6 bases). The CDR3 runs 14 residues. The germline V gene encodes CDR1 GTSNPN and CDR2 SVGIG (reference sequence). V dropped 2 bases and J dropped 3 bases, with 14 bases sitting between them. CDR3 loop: CAWSRRQVGYEQYF. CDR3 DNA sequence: TGTGCCTGGAGTAGACGACAGGTGGGCTACGAGCAGTACTTC. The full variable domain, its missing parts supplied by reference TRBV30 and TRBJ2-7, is SQTIHQWPATLVQPVGSPLSLECTVEGTSNPNLYWYRQAAGRGLQLLFYSVGIGQISSEVPQNLSASRPQDRQFILSSKKLLLSDSGFYLCAWSRRQVGYEQYFGPGTRLTVT.

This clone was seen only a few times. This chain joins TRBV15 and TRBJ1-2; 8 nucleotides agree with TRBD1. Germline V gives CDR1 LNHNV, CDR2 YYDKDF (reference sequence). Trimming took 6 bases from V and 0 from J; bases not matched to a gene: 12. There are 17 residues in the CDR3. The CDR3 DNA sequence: TGTGCCACCAGTATGCCGGGACAGGCCGTAGCTAACTATGGCTACACCTTC. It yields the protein CATSMPGQAVANYGYTF. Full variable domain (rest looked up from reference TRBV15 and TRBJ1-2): DAMVIQNPRYQVTQFGKPVTLSCSQTLNHNVMYWYQQKSSQAPKLLFHYYDKDFNNEADTPDNFQSRRPNTSFCFLDIRSPGLGDTAMYLCATSMPGQAVANYGYTFGSGTRLTVV.

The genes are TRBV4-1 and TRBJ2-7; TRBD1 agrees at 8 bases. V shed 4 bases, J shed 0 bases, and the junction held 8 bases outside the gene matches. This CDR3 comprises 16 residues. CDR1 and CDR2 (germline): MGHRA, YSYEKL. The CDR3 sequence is CASSPGQGSPSYEQYF. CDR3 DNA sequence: TGCGCCAGCAGCCCAGGACAGGGAAGCCCCTCCTACGAGCAGTACTTC.

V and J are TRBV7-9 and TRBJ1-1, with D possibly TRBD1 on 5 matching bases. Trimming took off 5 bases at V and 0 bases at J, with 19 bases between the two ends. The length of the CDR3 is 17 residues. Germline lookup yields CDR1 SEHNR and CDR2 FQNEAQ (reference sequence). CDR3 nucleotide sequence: TGTGCCAGCAGCACTCGGGGGTCCAGAGGACTGAACACTGAAGCTTTCTTT. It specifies CASSTRGSRGLNTEAFF. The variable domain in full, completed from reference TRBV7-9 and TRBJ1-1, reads DTGVSQNPRHKITKRGQNVTFRCDPISEHNRLYWYRQTLGQGPEFLTYFQNEAQLEKSRLLSDRFSAERPKGSFSTLEIQRTEQGDSAMYLCASSTRGSRGLNTEAFFGQGTRLTVV.

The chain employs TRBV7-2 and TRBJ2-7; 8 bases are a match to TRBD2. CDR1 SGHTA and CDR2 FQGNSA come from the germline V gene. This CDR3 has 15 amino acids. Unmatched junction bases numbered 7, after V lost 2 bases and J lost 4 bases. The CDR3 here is CASSLLSGRGYEQYF. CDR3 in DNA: TGTGCCAGCAGCTTATTAAGCGGGAGAGGGTACGAGCAGTACTTC.

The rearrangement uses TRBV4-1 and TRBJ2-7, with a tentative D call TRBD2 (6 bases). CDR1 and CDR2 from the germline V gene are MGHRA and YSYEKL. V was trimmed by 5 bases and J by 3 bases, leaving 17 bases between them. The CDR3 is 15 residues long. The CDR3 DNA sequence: TGCGCCAGCAGCTTCAGACCGACGGGGGACTACGAGCAGTACTTC. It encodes CASSFRPTGDYEQYF.